This TCR beta chain was profiled in a study of OX40 agonist ivuxolimab in advanced cancers. Across the whole study: Participants, 82.7% male, averaged roughly 59 years of age, ranging from roughly 23 to 80.

Germline values: CDR1 LGHNA, CDR2 YSLEER. The CDR3 is 17 residues long. V was pared by 4 bases and J by 0 bases, with 18 bases between. As regards this clone: Its antigen is unidentified.

Points from the study as a whole: Among T cells, CD8+ cells averaged more expanded clones than CD4+ cells.

Data came from immunoSEQ multiplex PCR; TCRdb stores just in-frame clones and leaves some out. The sample consists of approximately 58,000 clones, more than 85% of them appearing once. The receptor was isolated from an adult with an advanced solid tumor such as melanoma, head and neck, liver or kidney cancer. The material was CD4+ or CD8+ T cells sorted from blood, obtained in a trial of the OX40 agonist ivuxolimab. This chain uses TRBV4-3 with TRBJ1-2; D is possibly TRBD1 (6 bases). The CDR3 DNA sequence: TGCGCCAGCAGCCCCGGGGTACAGGGAGGTTCTAACTATGGCTACACCTTC. Translating gives CASSPGVQGGSNYGYTF.